This TCR beta chain was identified in a study of identifying expanded T cells in peripheral blood. Study-wide results and limits: Roughly two-week clone count variance significantly increased as total template count grew.

Trimming removed 2 bases from V and 12 bases from J; junction bases left unmatched: 8. Looked up from germline, CDR1 is GTSNPN and CDR2 is SVGIG (reference sequence). The CDR3 extends over 12 amino acids. Measured with immunoSEQ multiplex PCR; TCRdb has only the in-frame clones, and not every one. This sample carries under 150,000 clones, about 86% of them seen once, and the ten largest clones take 7.5% to 8.5%. This clone turned up a few times. Its antigen is not known. The specimen was blood. J is TRBJ1-1 and V is TRBV30; 8 bases agree with TRBD1. The source is a person aged 18 to 69 in good health. The CDR3 reads CAWSPGQGGSFF. For the CDR3, the DNA is TGTGCCTGGAGTCCCGGACAGGGCGGATCTTTCTTT.